This section outlines one T cell receptor beta chain sequence together with its context. Its antigen is not identified. The data are from a study of cytomegalovirus exposure and HLA in healthy donors. Study outcomes and limitations: High sensitivity and specificity were reportedly achieved when the classifier diagnosed cytomegalovirus status. The authors listed approximately 150 TCR beta chains as cytomegalovirus-associated.

Assay used: immunoSEQ multiplex PCR; TCRdb lists only in-frame clones, some missing. This table has tens of thousands of clones, more than 80% appearing once. Germline lookup yields CDR1 LNHDA and CDR2 SQIVND (reference sequence). This CDR3 comprises 15 residues. V was shortened by 6 bases and J by 4 bases, with 18 bases between the two germline ends. V and J are TRBV19 and TRBJ1-2; no reliable D call. Sequencing was done on a sample of PBMCs. This clonotype was obtained from a woman in her late teens or twenties in good health and CMV-seronegative. The CDR3 coding sequence is TGTGCCAGTAGCTTCCTGGGCCTAAAACCCTATGGCTACACCTTC. Encoded protein: CASSFLGLKPYGYTF. The full variable domain, completed using reference TRBV19 and TRBJ1-2, is DGGITQSPKYLFRKEGQNVTLSCEQNLNHDAMYWYRQDPGQGLRLIYYSQIVNDFQKGDIAEGYSVSREKKESFPLTVTSAQKNPTAFYLCASSFLGLKPYGYTFGSGTRLTVV.